The present T cell receptor beta chain was sequenced within a study of T cell responses to AZD1222 COVID-19 vaccine. Notes on the study in general: Baseline serostatus was positive in only six or seven AZD1222 recipients.

The table came from immunoSEQ multiplex PCR; TCRdb's copy has only in-frame clones and leaves some out. The sample lists about 70,000 clones, roughly 89% occurring once. In the case of this clone: Its antigen is undetermined.

The CDR3 covers 18 residues. V lost 3 bases and J lost 1; bases outside the gene matches: 9. Per germline, CDR1 SGHAT and CDR2 FQNNGV. The sample in question was peripheral blood, obtained on day 0 of AZD1222 vaccination. V is TRBV11-2 and J is TRBJ1-3; TRBD1 matches 10 bases. The clonotype originates from an adult in good health. In nucleotides, the CDR3 is TGTGCCAGCAGCTTGGGGTGGGACAGGGGAGGATCTGGAAACACCATATATTTT. Translation: CASSLGWDRGGSGNTIYF.